This TCR beta chain was retrieved from a study of blood T cell repertoires in COVID-19. Participants had their cohort set by participant-reported clinical history. This clone has more than one count but fewer than ten. The CDR3 runs 16 residues. V was cut by 5 bases and J by 1 base, with 15 bases left in between. Germline V lookup: CDR1 MDHEN, CDR2 SYDVKM. Sequencing was performed with immunoSEQ multiplex PCR; in TCRdb, only in-frame clones are kept and a portion is missing. The sample lists some 150,000 clones, around 80% occurring once. The sequencing sample was made of PBMCs or T cells enriched from blood (not recorded which). V gene TRBV28 combines with J gene TRBJ1-5, with D tentatively TRBD1 (6 bases). This clonotype was obtained from a woman in her fifties or sixties who had recovered from COVID-19. The DNA of the CDR3 is TGTGCCAGCAGTGTTCACAGGGCCGCGAGCAATCAGCCCCAGCATTTT. Translated: CASSVHRAASNQPQHF.